What follows are 22 T cell receptor beta chains derived from one specimen sequenced in a study of cytomegalovirus exposure and HLA in healthy donors. Primers: 60 Vbeta forward and 13 Jbeta reverse. The protocol was immunoSEQ multiplex PCR, while the TCRdb copy is restricted to in-frame clones and leaves out a portion. This table has roughly 180,000 clones, approximately 85% appearing once. Sequencing used PBMCs. The origin of the receptors is a man between 18 and 29 years old in good health and CMV-seropositive.

This chain uses TRBV28 with TRBJ1-6; 7 positions agree with TRBD1. Germline CDR1 MDHEN, CDR2 SYDVKM. CDR3 length: 16 amino acids. The J segment lost 8 bases and the V segment lost 4 bases, leaving 11 bases of the junction unmatched. CDR3: CASSSVAGTAYSPLHF. DNA for the CDR3: TGTGCCAGCAGTTCTGTGGCCGGGACAGCGTATTCACCCCTCCACTTT.

The chain has TRBV5-3 and TRBJ1-2; D is unresolved. TRBV5-3 is an ORF for which the function is uncertain. This CDR3 is built from 15 residues. V was shortened by 2 bases and J by 2 bases, with 13 bases between the two germline ends. The CDR3 nucleotides are TGTGCCAGAAGCTTACACGAGGCAACAAACTATGGCTACACCTTC. Residues: CARSLHEATNYGYTF.

The genes are TRBV6-5 and TRBJ2-7; the match to TRBD1 covers 8 bases. V gave up 0 bases and J gave up 6 bases; unmatched junction bases: 7. The CDR3 loop spans 15 amino acids. Germline V lookup: CDR1 MNHEY, CDR2 SVGAGI. The CDR3: CASSYSPVTGVEQYF. The CDR3 DNA is TGTGCCAGCAGTTACTCGCCCGTGACAGGGGTCGAGCAGTACTTC.

The chain is built from TRBV9 and TRBJ2-3; weak D call: TRBD2 (5 bases). V was pared by 4 bases and J by 0 bases, with 12 bases between. Germline values: CDR1 SGDLS, CDR2 YYNGEE. This CDR3 is built from 15 residues. This CDR3 is CASSLLASSTDTQYF. The CDR3 DNA sequence: TGTGCCAGCAGCCTCCTAGCTTCTAGCACAGATACGCAGTATTTT.

The chain carries TRBV7-2 and TRBJ2-7; 9 bases match TRBD1. The germline V gene has CDR1 SGHTA and CDR2 FQGNSA. Trimming removed 3 bases from V and 4 bases from J; junction bases left unmatched: 7. The CDR3 has 15 amino acids. The CDR3 protein is CASSFWDRASYEQYF. CDR3 nucleotide sequence: TGTGCCAGCAGCTTTTGGGACAGGGCTTCGTACGAGCAGTACTTC.

V usage is TRBV7-2 and J usage is TRBJ1-5; a possible D gene is TRBD1 (6 bases). The germline V and J ends were trimmed by 5 bases and 0 bases, with 14 bases remaining between them. Germline CDR1 reads SGHTA; CDR2 reads FQGNSA. This CDR3 has 16 residues. The CDR3 sequence: CASSQGLVSSNQPQHF. CDR3 in DNA: TGTGCCAGCAGCCAGGGGCTGGTTTCTAGCAATCAGCCCCAGCATTTT.

The V call is TRBV7-2, the J call TRBJ1-1; 8 bases fit TRBD1. Germline values: CDR1 SGHTA, CDR2 FQGNSA. This CDR3 has 15 residues. V dropped 1 base and J dropped 10; count of bases not matched to a gene: 11. Written as DNA, the CDR3 is TGTGCCAGCAGCTTAGTTATTCAGGGGGCTTTTGTAGCTTTCTTT. Translated, it gives CASSLVIQGAFVAFF.

V gene TRBV4-1 combines with J gene TRBJ1-1; D uncertain. Germline CDR1 and CDR2: MGHRA and YSYEKL. Between the trimmed V and J ends, which lost 0 bases and 3 bases, there was a span of 17 bases. This CDR3 has 17 amino acids. CDR3 DNA: TGCGCCAGCAGCCAAGATCCCGGGGTTCCCCGGGACACTGAAGCTTTCTTT. It is translated as CASSQDPGVPRDTEAFF.

The J gene is TRBJ1-4, the V gene TRBV6-5; unclear D gene. Per the germline V gene, CDR1 is MNHEY and CDR2 is SVGAGI. The CDR3 is 14 amino acids. Trimming left V 6 bases short and J 0 bases short, with 8 bases between. The chain's CDR3 is CASRGFATNEKLFF. CDR3 bases: TGTGCCAGCAGGGGCTTTGCAACTAATGAAAAACTGTTTTTT.

The chain employs TRBV6-1 and TRBJ2-7, with a possible D match to TRBD1 (5 bases). V was pared by 8 bases and J by 5 bases, with 19 bases between. CDR3 length equals 14 residues. CDR1 is MNHNS and CDR2 is SASEGT in the germline V gene. The CDR3 here is CASHSMGRAHEQYF. As DNA, the CDR3 is TGTGCCAGCCATTCGATGGGCAGGGCTCACGAGCAGTACTTC.

The chain couples TRBV7-8 to TRBJ2-2; possibly TRBD2 for D (5 bases). This CDR3 region has 18 residues. V lost 5 bases to trimming and J lost 2 bases, with 21 bases between them. Germline values: CDR1 SGHVS, CDR2 FQNEAQ. The CDR3 DNA reads as TGTGCCAGCAGCCCAGCGCTGGGCGGGCGGGTAAACACCGGGGAGCTGTTTTTT. This codes for CASSPALGGRVNTGELFF. Full variable domain (missing parts from reference TRBV7-8 and TRBJ2-2): GAGVSQSPRYKVAKRGQDVALRCDPISGHVSLFWYQQALGQGPEFLTYFQNEAQLDKSGLPSDRFFAERPEGSVSTLKIQRTQQEDSAVYLCASSPALGGRVNTGELFFGEGSRLTVL.

The chain joins TRBV6-1 to TRBJ2-5, with TRBD2 matching over 7 bases. Per germline, CDR1 MNHNS and CDR2 SASEGT. The CDR3 sequence is 13 residues long. Unmatched junction bases numbered 7, after V lost 7 bases and J lost 5 bases. The CDR3, as DNA: TGTGCCAGCACCGCATGGGGGGGGGAGACCCAGTACTTC. It translates to CASTAWGGETQYF.

This rearrangement joins TRBV30 to TRBJ2-5; tentatively, D is TRBD1 (5 bases). The DNA end is a closer match to TRBJ2-7, so the J assignment may be wrong. Germline V gene lookup returns CDR1 GTSNPN and CDR2 SVGIG (reference sequence). This CDR3 contains 11 residues. CDR3 in DNA: TGTGCCTGGAGACAGGACTACGAGCAGTACTTC. Residues: CAWRQDYEQYF.

The V gene is TRBV5-6, the J gene TRBJ2-7, with D maybe TRBD2 (5 bases). Trimming left V 0 bases short and J 0 bases short, with 10 bases between. This CDR3 has 15 amino acids. CDR1 and CDR2 from the germline V gene are SGHDT and YYEEEE. The CDR3 DNA follows: TGTGCCAGCAGCTTGGGTCCCGGACTCTCCTACGAGCAGTACTTC. It yields the protein CASSLGPGLSYEQYF. The variable domain in full, with the rest retrieved from reference TRBV5-6 and TRBJ2-7, is DAGVTQSPTHLIKTRGQQVTLRCSPKSGHDTVSWYQQALGQGPQFIFQYYEEEERQRGNFPDRFSGHQFPNYSSELNVNALLLGDSALYLCASSLGPGLSYEQYFGPGTRLTVT.

The chain carries TRBV7-9 and TRBJ2-1; 8 nucleotides line up with TRBD2. With 7 bases clipped from V and 8 bases from J, the junction kept 13 bases outside the gene matches. The CDR3 totals 15 residues. Per germline, CDR1 SEHNR and CDR2 FQNEAQ (reference sequence). CDR3 nucleotide sequence: TGTGCCAGCATCCGGTCACGGGGGGGTTTGGATGAGCAGTTCTTC. It translates to CASIRSRGGLDEQFF.

The chain uses TRBV20-1 and TRBJ1-1, with D possibly being TRBD1 (5 bases). The germline gives CDR1 DFQATT, CDR2 SNEGSKA (reference sequence). This CDR3 has 11 amino acids. The DNA for the CDR3 is TGCAGCTCTGGGGGGGGCACTGAAGCTTTCTTT. Its translation: CSSGGGTEAFF.

A remark on this clone: Its ends do not fully match the called genes, so a read error is possible. The chain has TRBV7-9 and TRBJ1-2, with a possible D match to TRBD1 (6 bases). Germline values: CDR1 SEHNR, CDR2 FQNEAQ (reference sequence). The CDR3 is 14 residues long. The CDR3 loop reads CSSSLFNQGNGYTF. CDR3 bases: TGTTCCAGCAGCTTATTCAACCAGGGGAATGGCTACACCTTC.

V gene TRBV19 combines with J gene TRBJ1-1; 12 bases fit TRBD1. The CDR3 spans 14 residues. After removal of 6 bases from V and 11 bases from J, the junction contained 10 bases not matched to a gene. Germline V gives CDR1 LNHDA, CDR2 SQIVND (reference sequence). The CDR3 loop reads CASRKPGTGGNAFF. The DNA for the CDR3 is TGTGCCAGTAGAAAACCCGGGACAGGGGGCAATGCTTTCTTT.

As DNA, the CDR3 is TGTGCCAGCAGCTTAGAAGTTGTGCAGCGCCCGAACACTGAAGCTTTCTTT. It specifies CASSLEVVQRPNTEAFF. V is TRBV7-8 and J is TRBJ1-1; D not certain. Trimming took 1 base from V and 1 from J, leaving 16 bases between them. The CDR3 consists of 17 residues. CDR1 SGHVS and CDR2 FQNEAQ come from the germline V gene.

The V call is TRBV29-1, the J call TRBJ2-7, with 8 bases aligning to TRBD2. This CDR3 contains 13 residues. Germline V lookup: CDR1 SQVTM, CDR2 ANQGSEA. The CDR3 here is CSGLVAGGEGQYF. Written as DNA, the CDR3 is TGCAGTGGTCTGGTCGCGGGGGGTGAGGGGCAGTACTTC.

The genes are TRBV27 and TRBJ1-2, with TRBD1 matching over 11 bases. Germline CDR1 reads MNHEY; CDR2 reads SMNVEV (reference sequence). V trimming: 3 bases; J trimming: 3 bases; junction bases outside the gene matches: 0. The CDR3 is 14 residues long. CDR3 protein: CASSLDRGHYGYTF. The CDR3 DNA reads TGTGCCAGCAGTTTGGACAGGGGGCACTATGGCTACACCTTC.

The chain links TRBV30 to TRBJ1-6; D is perhaps TRBD1 (5 bases). The V and J ends lost 3 bases and 8 bases respectively, with 11 bases between them. The length of the CDR3 is 13 residues. Per germline, CDR1 GTSNPN and CDR2 SVGIG (reference sequence). In DNA, the CDR3 is TGTGCCTGGAGAACAAGGGGCGATTCACCCCTCCACTTT. Protein: CAWRTRGDSPLHF.